A single sample gave rise to the 2 T cell receptor beta chains below, sequenced in a study of vaccination and CD4 T cells after COVID-19. No antigen is known for these receptors. Treatment of the sample: roughly 10-day PBMC culture with coronavirus spike peptide pools or control peptides (ViraFEST assay). Researchers used the Oncomine TCR Beta short-read assay to sequence DNA from cultured CD4+ T cells. TCRdb independently ran MiXCR on the PCR reads; one entry per CDR3 protein. The sample holds about 9,900 distinct CDR3 sequences; about half are singletons and the top ten take roughly two fifths. The source material was CD4+ T cells from blood, cultured in vitro. The receptors were sampled from a human donor who had recovered from COVID-19.

As for this clonotype: One end of the junction is discordant with germline, which a read error may explain. J is TRBJ2-2 and V is TRBV6-1; 7 positions agree with TRBD2. This CDR3 comprises 13 residues. Looked up from germline, CDR1 is MNHNS and CDR2 is SASEGT. The DNA for the CDR3 is TGTGCGAGCAAGCGGGGATGGACCGGGGAGCTGTTTTTT. This encodes CASKRGWTGELFF.

This clonotype was observed a handful of times. The CDR3 sequence is CASITDRSTNEKLFF. The CDR3, as DNA: TGTGCCAGCATTACGGACAGGTCAACTAATGAAAAACTGTTTTTT. V and J are TRBV2 and TRBJ1-4; 7 bases fit TRBD1. The ends lost 7 bases at V and 0 bases at J; junction bases unmatched: 5. The CDR3 consists of 15 residues. Per germline, CDR1 SNHLY and CDR2 FYNNEI. Looking up the rest from reference TRBV2 and TRBJ1-4 gives the full variable domain: EPEVTQTPSHQVTQMGQEVILRCVPISNHLYFYWYRQILGQKVEFLVSFYNNEISEKSEIFDDQFSVERPDGSNFTLKIRSTKLEDSAMYFCASITDRSTNEKLFFGSGTQLSVL.